Shown below are 26 T cell receptor beta chains from a single sample sequenced in a study of blood T cells in healthy people across ages (dated by TCRdb to the mid-2010s). The method was 5' RACE. Sequencing was performed on an Illumina HiSeq 2500. A second PCR of about 7 to 12 cycles was run with a J-beta primer mix and a sample-barcoded 5' primer. TCRdb reprocessing: public reads trimmed at Q25 with fastp, clones called with MiXCR, in-frame beta chains kept. Here each entry gathers all rows of one CDR3 protein and keeps the most common genes and DNA. This sample has roughly 1.4 million distinct CDR3 sequences in its table, and 59% of those were observed once. The top ten clonotypes cover 6.5% to 8.5% of the sample. The specimen sequenced was blood. The receptors shown here come from a man younger than 30 in good health.

This chain connects TRBV24-1 to TRBJ2-5, with 7 bases lining up with TRBD2. The CDR3 sequence is 16 residues long. Germline V lookup: CDR1 KGHDR, CDR2 SFDVKD. Trimming at V came to 1 base and at J to 3 bases, leaving 7 bases not matched to a gene. The CDR3 DNA reads TGTGCCACCAGTGATTTTGGGGCAGGGAGGGAAGAGACCCAGTACTTC. Encoded protein: CATSDFGAGREETQYF.

This chain connects TRBV20-1 to TRBJ2-7, with no clear D. The CDR3 is 13 residues long. Germline CDR1 is DFQATT and CDR2 is SNEGSKA (reference sequence). Trimming stripped 1 base from V and 4 bases from J, with 11 bases between. The CDR3 DNA sequence: TGCAGTGCTAGAGCATTCACTGGGTACGAGCAGTACTTC. Protein sequence: CSARAFTGYEQYF.

The rearrangement joins TRBV28 to TRBJ2-1; D remains ambiguous. V was cut by 4 bases and J by 5 bases, with 9 bases left in between. CDR3 length: 13 residues. Germline V gene lookup returns CDR1 MDHEN and CDR2 SYDVKM. CDR3 in DNA: TGTGCCAGCAGTTCACCCTTAGACAATGAGCAGTTCTTC. Translation: CASSSPLDNEQFF.

The chain is built from TRBV7-2 and TRBJ1-4; 7 bases are shared with TRBD1. Germline trimming cut 5 bases from V and 2 bases from J; bases unmatched to any gene: 2. Germline V lookup: CDR1 SGHTA, CDR2 FQGNSA. The CDR3 extends over 14 amino acids. The CDR3 spells CASSIRGTNEKLFF. The CDR3 DNA sequence: TGTGCCAGCAGCATCAGGGGGACTAATGAAAAACTGTTTTTT. Together with reference TRBV7-2 and TRBJ1-4, the CDR3 gives the full variable domain: GAGVSQSPSNKVTEKGKDVELRCDPISGHTALYWYRQSLGQGLEFLIYFQGNSAPDKSGLPSDRFSAERTGGSVSTLTIQRTQQEDSAVYLCASSIRGTNEKLFFGSGTQLSVL.

The V call is TRBV19, the J call TRBJ2-7, with D possibly being TRBD1 or TRBD2 (5 bases each). Germline lookup yields CDR1 LNHDA and CDR2 SQIVND (reference sequence). V was pared by 5 bases and J by 3 bases, with 17 bases between. CDR3 length: 15 residues. DNA for the CDR3: TGTGCCAGTAGTCAGTCGGGGCAGGCGCTCTACGAGCAGTACTTC. Its protein is CASSQSGQALYEQYF.

V and J are TRBV20-1 and TRBJ1-5; D unclear. CDR1 is DFQATT, CDR2 SNEGSKA, per germline (reference sequence). V lost 1 base and J 1 base, leaving 11 bases between the germline ends. The CDR3 sequence is 15 residues long. CDR3 nucleotides: TGCAGTGCTAGAGGGAGGGCCTCAAGCAATCAGCCCCAGCATTTT. Its translation: CSARGRASSNQPQHF.

This rearrangement joins TRBV2 to TRBJ1-1; D is ambiguous. Germline V gives CDR1 SNHLY, CDR2 FYNNEI. This CDR3 is 13 amino acids long. V was trimmed by 6 bases and J by 1 base, leaving 9 bases between them. Here the CDR3 reads CASREGTNTEAFF. The CDR3 nucleotides are TGTGCCAGCAGGGAGGGAACGAACACTGAAGCTTTCTTT. Drawing the rest from reference TRBV2 and TRBJ1-1, the complete variable domain is EPEVTQTPSHQVTQMGQEVILRCVPISNHLYFYWYRQILGQKVEFLVSFYNNEISEKSEIFDDQFSVERPDGSNFTLKIRSTKLEDSAMYFCASREGTNTEAFFGQGTRLTVV.

The rearrangement uses TRBV4-2 and TRBJ1-6; TRBD1 is a possible D gene (6 bases). Germline lookup yields CDR1 LGHNA and CDR2 YNFKEQ. The CDR3 extends over 16 amino acids. Trimming cost V 1 base and J 6 bases, with 13 bases left between them. The DNA of the CDR3 is TGTGCCAGCAGCCAAGTTTGGCAGGGGATTAATTCACCCCTCCACTTT. It specifies CASSQVWQGINSPLHF.

The chain uses TRBV4-1 and TRBJ1-5; 8 positions match TRBD1. J gave up 1 base and V 3 bases, and 5 bases lay outside the gene matches. The V gene's germline CDR1 is MGHRA and CDR2 YSYEKL. This CDR3 spans 16 amino acids. The CDR3 loop reads CASSHPGGLSNQPQHF. The CDR3 DNA is TGCGCCAGCAGCCATCCAGGGGGCTTAAGCAATCAGCCCCAGCATTTT.

The gene calls are TRBV7-9 and TRBJ2-5; D remains ambiguous. Judging by the DNA end, TRBJ2-7 fits better; the J call may be wrong. The V gene's germline CDR1 is SEHNR and CDR2 FQNEAQ (reference sequence). This CDR3 contains 12 residues. The CDR3 nucleotides read TGTGCCAGCAGCTTAGGGAGAGCCGAGCAGTACTTC. This encodes CASSLGRAEQYF.

CDR3 DNA: TGTGCCACCAGCATCAGCAAGGGAGAAGCTTTCTTT. It is translated as CATSISKGEAFF. The chain employs TRBV15 and TRBJ1-1; no clear D gene. There are 12 residues in the CDR3. Between the trimmed V and J ends, which lost 4 bases and 8 bases, there was a span of 11 bases. Germline V gene lookup returns CDR1 LNHNV and CDR2 YYDKDF (reference sequence).

V and J are TRBV11-2 and TRBJ2-7; tentatively, D is TRBD2 (6 bases). Trimming pared 5 bases from V and 3 bases from J, leaving 8 bases between. Germline-derived CDR1 and CDR2 are SGHAT and FQNNGV. The CDR3 length is 12 residues. CDR3 sequence (DNA): TGTGCCAGCAGCAAGGACTACTACGAGCAGTACTTC. As protein: CASSKDYYEQYF.

The chain uses TRBV18 and TRBJ2-5; a weak D match, TRBD1 (5 bases). Trimming cost V 6 bases and J 11 bases, with 25 bases left between them. The CDR3 is 15 residues long. CDR1 and CDR2 (germline): KGHSH, LQKENI. The CDR3 nucleotides are TGTGCCAGCTCGATCGGACAAGTGGGCCTCAATGAGCAGTACTTC. Translation gives CASSIGQVGLNEQYF.

This chain links TRBV2 with TRBJ1-4, with a tentative D call TRBD1 (5 bases). The CDR3 loop spans 15 amino acids. Germline V gene data show CDR1 as SNHLY and CDR2 as FYNNEI. Trimming pared 5 bases from V and 7 bases from J, leaving 17 bases between. The CDR3 nucleotides read TGTGCCAGCAGTAGCTTAGGGACTCAGAGTGAAAAACTGTTTTTT. It yields the protein CASSSLGTQSEKLFF.

This clonotype came up once. The J gene is TRBJ2-1, the V gene TRBV4-1; 8 bases are a match to TRBD2. V trimming: 2 bases; J trimming: 4 bases; junction bases outside the gene matches: 10. Germline V gene lookup returns CDR1 MGHRA and CDR2 YSYEKL. The CDR3 consists of 17 residues. The chain's CDR3 is CASSQPWERGTYNEQFF. For the CDR3, the DNA is TGCGCCAGCAGCCAACCGTGGGAGCGGGGGACGTACAATGAGCAGTTCTTC.

This clonotype was counted a single time. A much larger clone differs from this one at a single base, so this may be a read error. This chain joins TRBV12-3 or TRBV12-4 and TRBJ2-1; a possible D gene is TRBD1 (6 bases). The closer fit of TRBJ2-7 to the DNA end suggests the J call may be wrong. The CDR3 is 15 amino acids. DNA for the CDR3: TGTACCAGCAGGTGGCTTCAGGGGCTTTACAATGAGCAGTACTTC. It specifies CTSRWLQGLYNEQYF.

J is TRBJ2-1 and V is TRBV5-6; D is possibly TRBD1 (5 bases). Germline loops: CDR1 SGHDT, CDR2 YYEEEE. The CDR3 is made up of 14 amino acids. Trimming removed 3 bases from V and 3 bases from J, with 10 bases in between. CDR3 nucleotide sequence: TGTGCCAGCAGCTCGACAGAATACTACAATGAGCAGTTCTTC. Protein: CASSSTEYYNEQFF.

This clonotype was seen a handful of times. The V call is TRBV20-1, the J call TRBJ2-1; 9 bases align to TRBD2. The germline CDR1 and CDR2 sequences are DFQATT and SNEGSKA (reference sequence). The junction had 17 bases not matched to a gene; V was cut back by 8 bases and J by 6 bases. This CDR3 region has 16 residues. The CDR3 sequence is CSHTSRAGGGGNEQFF. DNA of the CDR3: TGCAGTCACACATCGCGAGCGGGGGGTGGGGGCAATGAGCAGTTCTTC.

This clonotype has a handful of counts. The chain is built from TRBV5-5 and TRBJ2-5; 10 bases are a match to TRBD2. V shed 0 bases, J shed 2 bases, and the junction held 4 bases outside the gene matches. The CDR3 is made up of 16 amino acids. The V gene's germline CDR1 is SGHKS and CDR2 YYEKEE (reference sequence). CDR3 DNA: TGTGCCAGCAGCTTGGCGCTAGCGGGAGAGCAAGAGACCCAGTACTTC. Translated: CASSLALAGEQETQYF.

This clonotype was recorded a few times. The chain is built from TRBV4-1 and TRBJ2-7, with TRBD2 matching 11 bases. V lost 1 base and J lost 2; bases outside the gene matches: 4. The CDR3 has 16 amino acids. CDR1 and CDR2 (germline): MGHRA, YSYEKL. CDR3 DNA sequence: TGCGCCAGCAGCCAAGTAACTAGCGGGAGCCCCTACGAGCAGTACTTC. Amino acid sequence: CASSQVTSGSPYEQYF.

The table lists this clonotype with a count of one. The chain joins TRBV11-2 to TRBJ2-1; D is undetermined. Trimming took off 1 base at V and 6 bases at J, with 19 bases between the two ends. Germline V gene sequence: CDR1 SGHAT, CDR2 FQNNGV. This CDR3 region has 17 residues. The CDR3 DNA sequence: TGTGCCAGCAGCTTAGGGTGGGATGGGCAGTTGATCAATGAGCAGTTCTTC. This encodes CASSLGWDGQLINEQFF.

The J gene is TRBJ2-5, the V gene TRBV4-1; a weak D match, TRBD2 (6 bases). Germline loops: CDR1 MGHRA, CDR2 YSYEKL. The V end lost 2 bases, the J end lost 1 base, and 17 bases lay between the germline ends. The CDR3 has 17 residues. Here the CDR3 DNA reads TGCGCCAGCAGCCAACTCCCCCGAGGGACTGCCCAAGAGACCCAGTACTTC. Translated: CASSQLPRGTAQETQYF.

The V gene is TRBV15, the J gene TRBJ2-1; maybe TRBD2 (6 bases). Looked up from germline, CDR1 is LNHNV and CDR2 is YYDKDF (reference sequence). The CDR3 is made up of 15 amino acids. The V and J ends lost 2 bases and 6 bases respectively, with 14 bases between them. CDR3 region: CATSRTPEGFNEQFF. The CDR3 DNA is TGTGCCACCAGCAGAACCCCGGAGGGCTTCAATGAGCAGTTCTTC.

The chain has TRBV29-1 and TRBJ1-1; 7 nucleotides align to TRBD1. This CDR3 has 12 amino acids. V was clipped by 7 bases and J by 4 bases; unmatched bases: 6. The germline CDR1 and CDR2 sequences are SQVTM and ANQGSEA. The CDR3 here is CSAGTATTEAFF. In nucleotides, the CDR3 is TGCAGCGCCGGGACAGCGACCACTGAAGCTTTCTTT.

Details on this clonotype: Since a much larger clone is just one base distant, this may be a read error. The chain recombines TRBV4-3 with TRBJ2-5, with D unresolved. The CDR3 runs 15 residues. Germline CDR1 reads LGHNA; CDR2 reads YSLEER. V was clipped by 4 bases and J by 11 bases, with 23 bases between them. CDR3 in DNA: TGCGCCAGCAGCCGCCGACTTGACACATACAATGAGCAGTACTTC. It translates to CASSRRLDTYNEQYF.

The V and J genes are TRBV4-2 and TRBJ1-1; no clear D. Germline values: CDR1 LGHNA, CDR2 YNFKEQ. The V end was cut by 0 bases, the J end by 1 base, with 6 bases between. The CDR3 is 14 residues long. The CDR3: CASSQEGENTEAFF. CDR3 DNA: TGTGCCAGCAGCCAAGAAGGTGAGAACACTGAAGCTTTCTTT.